What follows are 13 T cell receptor beta chains derived from one specimen sequenced in a study of blood T cells in healthy people across ages. The second PCR ran about 6 to 11 cycles with a sample-barcoded 5' primer and J-beta primers. TCRdb reanalysed the 5' RACE reads using MiXCR and keeps one entry per CDR3 protein. The sample has fewer than 900,000 distinct CDR3 sequences; roughly 34% are singletons. Sequenced: blood. These receptor sequences come from a man aged 18 to 35 in good health.

This chain uses TRBV7-8 with TRBJ2-7; maybe TRBD1 (5 bases). This CDR3 comprises 11 residues. Germline V lookup: CDR1 SGHVS, CDR2 FQNEAQ. V lost 6 bases and J 5 bases, leaving 8 bases between the germline ends. DNA of the CDR3: TGTGCCAGCAGGGCGACAGACGAGCAGTACTTC. This codes for CASRATDEQYF.

This chain links TRBV12-3 or TRBV12-4 with TRBJ2-5; D is unclear. Between the trimmed V and J ends, which lost 6 bases and 11 bases, there was a span of 25 bases. The CDR3 runs 15 residues. The CDR3 region has the DNA TGTGCCAGCAGCCTCTCGACAAGTTGGGTCAATGAGCAGTACTTC. It encodes CASSLSTSWVNEQYF.

The V and J genes are TRBV20-1 and TRBJ1-1; D uncertain. The CDR3 extends over 15 amino acids. The V end was cut by 4 bases, the J end by 0 bases, with 15 bases between. CDR1 and CDR2 (germline): DFQATT, SNEGSKA (reference sequence). The CDR3 coding sequence is TGCAGTGCTACCTCCGCGCCTAATATGAACACTGAAGCTTTCTTT. Translation gives CSATSAPNMNTEAFF.

Concerning this clonotype: Mismatch with germline at one junction end may stem from a read error. V usage is TRBV13 and J usage is TRBJ1-2; no reliable D call. The CDR3 runs 13 residues. Germline V gene lookup returns CDR1 PRHDT and CDR2 FYEKMQ (reference sequence). CDR3 sequence (DNA): TGTGCCGGCAGTCCCGGAGGTAACTATGGCTACACCTTC. It yields the protein CAGSPGGNYGYTF.

Points on this clonotype: Possible read error: a much larger clone is one base away. The chain has TRBV4-1 and TRBJ1-2; 9 nucleotides match TRBD1. The trim removed 3 bases at V and 0 bases at J, leaving 5 bases unmatched. In germline, CDR1 is MGHRA, CDR2 YSYEKL. The CDR3 extends over 16 amino acids. The CDR3 loop reads CASSQWGDRANYGYTF. CDR3 sequence (DNA): TGCGCCAGCAGCCAGTGGGGGGACAGGGCTAACTATGGCTACACCTTC.

A few counts support this clonotype. V and J are TRBV6-5 and TRBJ1-2, with D possibly being TRBD1 (6 bases). This CDR3 has 13 amino acids. Trimming removed 6 bases from V and 6 bases from J, with 14 bases in between. Germline V gene sequence: CDR1 MNHEY, CDR2 SVGAGI. In nucleotides, the CDR3 is TGTGCCAGCAGCCCACAGGGTCTCAATGGCTACACCTTC. Residues: CASSPQGLNGYTF.

This sequence joins TRBV6-2 or TRBV6-3 and TRBJ2-7; D not certain. This CDR3 is built from 14 residues. CDR1 MNHEY and CDR2 SVGEGT come from the germline V gene. Trimming cost V 2 bases and J 1 base, with 9 bases left between them. The CDR3 sequence: CASSYADGSYEQYF. The CDR3 DNA sequence: TGTGCCAGCAGTTACGCGGACGGATCCTACGAGCAGTACTTC.

The chain has TRBV7-2 and TRBJ2-7; D is unclear. The CDR3 runs to 15 residues. The ends were cut back, 0 bases at V and 7 bases at J, with 16 bases in the middle. The germline CDR1 and CDR2 sequences are SGHTA and FQGNSA. The CDR3 region is CASSLANSLGNEQYF. CDR3 coding DNA: TGTGCCAGCAGCTTAGCCAATAGTTTGGGCAATGAGCAGTACTTC.

In this sample, this clonotype turned up a few times. This chain connects TRBV7-2 to TRBJ1-4; 7 bases fit TRBD1. The CDR3 has 14 residues. In germline, CDR1 is SGHTA, CDR2 FQGNSA. With 4 bases clipped from V and 10 bases from J, the junction kept 9 bases outside the gene matches. CDR3 residues: CASSSTGSVGKLFF. DNA of the CDR3: TGTGCCAGCAGCTCGACAGGGTCAGTAGGAAAACTGTTTTTT. Drawing the rest from reference TRBV7-2 and TRBJ1-4, the complete variable domain is GAGVSQSPSNKVTEKGKDVELRCDPISGHTALYWYRQSLGQGLEFLIYFQGNSAPDKSGLPSDRFSAERTGGSVSTLTIQRTQQEDSAVYLCASSSTGSVGKLFFGSGTQLSVL.

This clonotype was detected only a few times. The chain has TRBV28 and TRBJ2-3; 8 bases map to TRBD1. Germline CDR1 reads MDHEN; CDR2 reads SYDVKM. Unmatched junction bases numbered 11, after V lost 6 bases and J lost 3 bases. The CDR3 spans 16 residues. The CDR3 nucleotides are TGTGCCAGCAGCCCAACCAGGGGGCTAGCGACAGATACGCAGTATTTT. Translating it yields CASSPTRGLATDTQYF.

V usage is TRBV11-2 and J usage is TRBJ2-6; 7 nucleotides line up with TRBD1. With 4 bases clipped from V and 0 bases from J, the junction kept 12 bases outside the gene matches. Germline V gene lookup returns CDR1 SGHAT and CDR2 FQNNGV. This CDR3 comprises 19 residues. The CDR3 reads CASSSTRPGTVSGANVLTF. The CDR3 DNA reads TGTGCCAGCAGCTCAACACGTCCCGGGACAGTCTCTGGGGCCAACGTCCTGACTTTC. Full variable domain (missing parts from reference TRBV11-2 and TRBJ2-6): EAGVAQSPRYKIIEKRQSVAFWCNPISGHATLYWYQQILGQGPKLLIQFQNNGVVDDSQLPKDRFSAERLKGVDSTLKIQPAKLEDSAVYLCASSSTRPGTVSGANVLTFGAGSRLTVL.

The J gene is TRBJ2-5, the V gene TRBV20-1; D is tentatively TRBD1 or TRBD2 (5 bases each). TRBJ2-1 explains the end of the DNA better; the J call may be wrong. The CDR3 has 14 amino acids. The germline CDR1 and CDR2 sequences are DFQATT and SNEGSKA (reference sequence). In nucleotides, the CDR3 is TGCAGTGCTAGAGCTCCAGGGACCCAAGAGACCCAGTTCTTC. As protein: CSARAPGTQETQFF.

The chain links TRBV25-1 to TRBJ1-1, with D possibly being TRBD1 (5 bases). The CDR3 is 16 amino acids. The V gene's germline CDR1 is MGHDK and CDR2 SYGVNS. V was clipped by 0 bases and J by 2 bases, with 13 bases between them. DNA for the CDR3: TGTGCCAGCAGTGAATATACGGGGACCAGAAACACTGAAGCTTTCTTT. Its protein product is CASSEYTGTRNTEAFF.